Below, 30 T cell receptor beta chains from the same sample are listed, as sequenced in a study of CD8 T cells in Susac syndrome. Random hexamers were used to reverse transcribe an amount of roughly 0.5 to 1 ug RNA. TCRdb processed the immunoSEQ multiplex PCR reads anew with MiXCR; each CDR3 protein has one entry. The sample holds more than 150,000 distinct CDR3 sequences, more than 90% seen once. Sequenced input: CD4+ T cells from PBMCs. The receptors were gathered from a human donor in good health.

J is TRBJ1-1 and V is TRBV3-1; D gene ambiguous. Germline V CDR1 and CDR2: LGHDT, YNNKEL (reference sequence). V shed 4 bases and J shed 5 bases, with 17 bases lying between them. The CDR3 consists of 15 residues. DNA of the CDR3: TGTGCCAGCAGCCGAAATATTAACAGAGGGACTGAAGCTTTCTTT. Its protein product is CASSRNINRGTEAFF. The whole variable domain, filled in from reference TRBV3-1 and TRBJ1-1, reads DTAVSQTPKYLVTQMGNDKSIKCEQNLGHDTMYWYKQDSKKFLKIMFSYNNKELIINETVPNRFSPKSPDKAHLNLHINSLELGDSAVYFCASSRNINRGTEAFFGQGTRLTVV.

Here the CDR3 reads CAIREQGTKETQYF. For the CDR3, the DNA is TGTGCCATCAGGGAACAGGGAACTAAAGAGACCCAGTACTTC. The chain combines TRBV10-3 with TRBJ2-5; possibly TRBD1 for D (6 bases). Deletions cut 6 bases from V and 3 bases from J, with 14 bases between. Looked up from germline, CDR1 is ENHRY and CDR2 is SYGVKD. The length of the CDR3 is 14 residues.

This rearrangement joins TRBV5-1 to TRBJ1-2; D possibly corresponds to TRBD1 (5 bases). The CDR3 consists of 14 residues. Germline CDR1 is SGHRS and CDR2 is YFSETQ. Trimming left V 0 bases short and J 8 bases short, with 14 bases between. CDR3 nucleotide sequence: TGCGCCAGCAGCTTGGTAGTCAGGGAAGGCGGCTACACCTTC. Amino acids: CASSLVVREGGYTF. Full variable domain (missing parts from reference TRBV5-1 and TRBJ1-2): KAGVTQTPRYLIKTRGQQVTLSCSPISGHRSVSWYQQTPGQGLQFLFEYFSETQRNKGNFPGRFSGRQFSNSRSEMNVSTLELGDSALYLCASSLVVREGGYTFGSGTRLTVV.

The V call is TRBV20-1, the J call TRBJ2-5; D possibly corresponds to TRBD2 (5 bases). There are 13 residues in the CDR3. The V end was cut by 2 bases, the J end by 4 bases, with 11 bases between. Germline V lookup: CDR1 DFQATT, CDR2 SNEGSKA (reference sequence). CDR3 coding DNA: TGCAGTGCTAGAATGCTAGCCCGAGAGACCCAGTACTTC. Encoded protein: CSARMLARETQYF.

This chain links TRBV28 with TRBJ1-6; tentative D call: TRBD1 (6 bases). V shed 3 bases and J shed 6 bases, with 9 bases lying between them. Germline V gives CDR1 MDHEN, CDR2 SYDVKM. There are 14 residues in the CDR3. The DNA of the CDR3 is TGTGCCAGCAGTTTGCTAGGGGGTAATTCACCCCTCCACTTT. This codes for CASSLLGGNSPLHF.

This chain links TRBV6-5 with TRBJ2-7; D tentatively reads TRBD1 or TRBD2 (5 bases each). The V and J ends lost 7 bases and 2 bases respectively, with 15 bases between them. Per the germline V gene, CDR1 is MNHEY and CDR2 is SVGAGI. CDR3 length equals 14 residues. The chain's CDR3 is CASTPRGTPYEQYF. CDR3 coding DNA: TGTGCCAGCACCCCAAGAGGGACCCCCTACGAGCAGTACTTC.

The chain joins TRBV7-2 to TRBJ2-7; D is unclear. The CDR3 loop spans 12 amino acids. Germline V gives CDR1 SGHTA, CDR2 FQGNSA. The V end was cut by 4 bases, the J end by 6 bases, with 10 bases between. The CDR3 nucleotides read TGTGCCAGCAGCTCCAGCCTTATCGAGCAGTACTTC. Amino acids: CASSSSLIEQYF.

The V call is TRBV30, the J call TRBJ2-7, with TRBD1 matching 7 bases. The V and J ends lost 2 bases and 5 bases, in that order; junction bases with no gene match: 6. The CDR3 runs to 13 residues. Germline CDR1 is GTSNPN and CDR2 is SVGIG (reference sequence). This CDR3 is CAWSPDRDHEQYF. DNA for the CDR3: TGTGCCTGGAGTCCTGACAGGGATCACGAGCAGTACTTC.

V and J are TRBV12-3 or TRBV12-4 and TRBJ2-3, with TRBD2 matching over 15 bases. Trimming took 4 bases from V and 5 from J; bases not matched to a gene: 7. The CDR3 has 17 residues. This CDR3 reads CASSWRGLAGGRDTQYF. The CDR3 DNA sequence: TGTGCCAGCAGTTGGCGCGGACTAGCGGGGGGGCGAGATACGCAGTATTTT.

The V call is TRBV29-1, the J call TRBJ1-2; D possibly corresponds to TRBD1 (6 bases). The V and J ends lost 6 bases and 5 bases respectively, with 22 bases between them. The CDR3 extends over 15 amino acids. The germline CDR1 and CDR2 sequences are SQVTM and ANQGSEA. The CDR3, as DNA: TGCAGCGTCGATGACCCCGGGACAAATGTTTATGGCTACACCTTC. The encoded protein is CSVDDPGTNVYGYTF.

The chain couples TRBV19 to TRBJ2-1; the match to TRBD2 covers 9 bases. The CDR3 loop spans 15 amino acids. The trim removed 7 bases at V and 1 base at J, leaving 5 bases unmatched. Germline CDR1 LNHDA, CDR2 SQIVND (reference sequence). The CDR3 region has the DNA TGTGCCAGTACCGAAAGCGGGGGGTCCTACAATGAGCAGTTCTTC. It yields the protein CASTESGGSYNEQFF.

This sequence joins TRBV7-9 and TRBJ2-1; D is possibly TRBD2 (5 bases). In germline, CDR1 is SEHNR, CDR2 FQNEAQ (reference sequence). The CDR3 extends over 16 amino acids. V was shortened by 2 bases and J by 0 bases, with 11 bases between the two germline ends. CDR3 in amino acids: CASSLRIGSSYNEQFF. CDR3 DNA sequence: TGTGCCAGCAGCTTAAGGATAGGGAGCTCCTACAATGAGCAGTTCTTC.

The CDR3 loop is CATSPHGGETQYF. The DNA of the CDR3 is TGTGCCACCAGCCCCCATGGAGGAGAGACCCAGTACTTC. The J gene is TRBJ2-5, the V gene TRBV24-1; D is possibly TRBD2 (5 bases). The CDR3 totals 13 residues. Germline assignment: CDR1 KGHDR and CDR2 SFDVKD. V was trimmed by 7 bases and J by 4 bases, leaving 12 bases between them.

The chain recombines TRBV27 with TRBJ1-4; D is unclear. The V end was cut by 2 bases, the J end by 6 bases, with 10 bases between. The CDR3 runs 14 residues. In germline, CDR1 is MNHEY, CDR2 SMNVEV (reference sequence). The CDR3 loop reads CASSLPGNHEKLFF. The CDR3 DNA is TGTGCCAGCAGTTTACCGGGAAACCATGAAAAACTGTTTTTT.

The J gene is TRBJ1-6, the V gene TRBV3-1, with D unclear. CDR1 and CDR2 (germline): LGHDT, YNNKEL (reference sequence). The CDR3 totals 13 residues. V gave up 4 bases and J gave up 8 bases, with 9 bases separating them. The CDR3 here is CASSLNGDSPLHF. CDR3 coding DNA: TGTGCCAGCAGCCTTAACGGGGATTCACCCCTCCACTTT.

This rearrangement joins TRBV18 to TRBJ2-7; a weak D match, TRBD2 (5 bases). Trimming took 3 bases from V and 1 from J, leaving 16 bases between them. This CDR3 region has 16 residues. CDR1 and CDR2 (germline): KGHSH, LQKENI. CDR3 amino acids: CASSPSGPGRSYEQYF. In nucleotides, the CDR3 is TGTGCCAGCTCACCCTCCGGGCCGGGAAGGTCCTACGAGCAGTACTTC. Supplemented by reference TRBV18 and TRBJ2-7, the full variable domain reads NAGVMQNPRHLVRRRGQEARLRCSPMKGHSHVYWYRQLPEEGLKFMVYLQKENIIDESGMPKERFSAEFPKEGPSILRIQQVVRGDSAAYFCASSPSGPGRSYEQYFGPGTRLTVT.

This chain joins TRBV19 and TRBJ2-3; perhaps D is TRBD1 or TRBD2 (5 bases each). Germline CDR1 and CDR2: LNHDA and SQIVND (reference sequence). The CDR3 runs 14 residues. V was clipped by 7 bases and J by 4 bases, with 15 bases between them. CDR3 sequence (DNA): TGTGCCAGTACCCCCCCGGGGCGGGCAGATACGCAGTATTTT. The encoded protein is CASTPPGRADTQYF. Looking up the rest from reference TRBV19 and TRBJ2-3 gives the full variable domain: DGGITQSPKYLFRKEGQNVTLSCEQNLNHDAMYWYRQDPGQGLRLIYYSQIVNDFQKGDIAEGYSVSREKKESFPLTVTSAQKNPTAFYLCASTPPGRADTQYFGPGTRLTVL.

This clonotype was seen a few times. The rearrangement uses TRBV28 and TRBJ2-7; 8 bases agree with TRBD2. With V trimmed by 6 bases and J by 3 bases, 10 bases remained unmatched. CDR3 length equals 15 residues. Germline values: CDR1 MDHEN, CDR2 SYDVKM. CDR3 nucleotide sequence: TGTGCCAGCAGCCTCGGGGGCGCGGGGGGCTACGAGCAGTACTTC. Translation: CASSLGGAGGYEQYF.

This chain uses TRBV20-1 with TRBJ1-6, with unresolved D. V was trimmed by 3 bases and J by 9 bases, leaving 15 bases between them. There are 14 residues in the CDR3. Germline V gene data show CDR1 as DFQATT and CDR2 as SNEGSKA (reference sequence). The CDR3 DNA sequence: TGCAGTGCTAGTATGGCTACACTAGGTTCACCCCTCCACTTT. It codes for CSASMATLGSPLHF.

The rearrangement links TRBV7-9 to TRBJ2-5; D uncertain. This CDR3 comprises 14 residues. Germline assignment: CDR1 SEHNR and CDR2 FQNEAQ (reference sequence). V dropped 1 base and J dropped 6 bases, with 12 bases sitting between them. CDR3 DNA sequence: TGTGCCAGCAGCTTAGAGTCCTATGGGAAGACCCAGTACTTC. As protein: CASSLESYGKTQYF.

This chain connects TRBV15 to TRBJ2-1; D unclear. Germline assignment: CDR1 LNHNV and CDR2 YYDKDF (reference sequence). CDR3 size: 15 residues. V was trimmed by 2 bases and J by 1 base, leaving 9 bases between them. CDR3 loop: CATSRTLGSYNEQFF. DNA for the CDR3: TGTGCCACCAGCAGAACCCTGGGTTCCTACAATGAGCAGTTCTTC.

This chain uses TRBV15 with TRBJ2-1, with D unclear. Trimming pared 1 base from V and 14 bases from J, leaving 9 bases between. CDR1 and CDR2 from the germline V gene are LNHNV and YYDKDF (reference sequence). The CDR3 spans 11 residues. The CDR3 protein is CATSRGKQEFF. The CDR3 bases are TGTGCCACCAGCAGAGGAAAGCAGGAGTTCTTC.

The rearrangement uses TRBV14 and TRBJ1-2, with D possibly matching TRBD1 (5 bases). The CDR3 covers 12 residues. With 7 bases removed from V and 3 bases from J, the gap between germline ends came to 9 bases. Germline V lookup: CDR1 SGHDN, CDR2 FVKESK. For the CDR3, the DNA is TGTGCCAGCAAGCAGGGTGACTATGGCTACACCTTC. Residues: CASKQGDYGYTF.

This clonotype was found once. This chain links TRBV20-1 with TRBJ2-7; D gene ambiguous. CDR3 length: 10 residues. Germline V CDR1 and CDR2: DFQATT, SNEGSKA (reference sequence). Trimming removed 7 bases at V and 7 bases at J, with 11 bases between. This CDR3 reads CSVPVLEQYF. The CDR3 nucleotides are TGCAGTGTTCCTGTGCTGGAGCAGTACTTC.

The chain recombines TRBV6-2 or TRBV6-3 with TRBJ2-1; D is ambiguous. With 9 bases removed from V and 8 bases from J, the gap between germline ends came to 11 bases. The CDR3 totals 11 residues. Germline CDR1 MNHEY, CDR2 SVGEGT. Here the CDR3 reads CASTSGDEQFF. DNA of the CDR3: TGTGCCAGTACCTCTGGGGATGAGCAGTTCTTC.

The chain employs TRBV20-1 and TRBJ1-3; D unclear. The CDR3 totals 12 residues. Germline V gives CDR1 DFQATT, CDR2 SNEGSKA (reference sequence). V was trimmed by 6 bases and J by 4 bases, leaving 10 bases between them. CDR3 coding DNA: TGCAGTGCAGGGAGGCCCGGAAACACCATATATTTT. Its translation is CSAGRPGNTIYF.

The V gene is TRBV28, the J gene TRBJ2-7; no definite D call. Germline V gene data show CDR1 as MDHEN and CDR2 as SYDVKM. The CDR3 is 13 amino acids. V gave up 3 bases and J gave up 2 bases, with 8 bases separating them. The CDR3 reads CASSFAGTYEQYF. CDR3 bases: TGTGCCAGCAGTTTTGCAGGTACCTACGAGCAGTACTTC.

The V and J genes are TRBV12-3 or TRBV12-4 and TRBJ2-6; a weak D match, TRBD1 (5 bases). The V and J ends lost 4 bases and 2 bases respectively, with 12 bases between them. The CDR3 is 16 residues long. The CDR3 protein is CASSYAGNAGANVLTF. The DNA for the CDR3 is TGTGCCAGCAGTTACGCAGGGAATGCTGGGGCCAACGTCCTGACTTTC.

J is TRBJ2-1 and V is TRBV27; D gene uncertain. Germline assignment: CDR1 MNHEY and CDR2 SMNVEV (reference sequence). V was clipped by 6 bases and J by 3 bases, with 6 bases between them. This CDR3 comprises 12 residues. The CDR3 DNA sequence: TGTGCCAGCAGACCAAACTACAATGAGCAGTTCTTC. This encodes CASRPNYNEQFF.

V is TRBV9 and J is TRBJ2-1, with 8 bases identical to TRBD2. The V gene end was trimmed by 3 bases and the J gene end by 0 bases; junction bases not matched to a gene: 2. The CDR3 covers 15 residues. In germline, CDR1 is SGDLS, CDR2 YYNGEE. CDR3 protein: CASSAGGDSYNEQFF. CDR3 coding DNA: TGTGCCAGCAGCGCCGGGGGGGACTCCTACAATGAGCAGTTCTTC. Full variable domain (missing parts from reference TRBV9 and TRBJ2-1): DSGVTQTPKHLITATGQRVTLRCSPRSGDLSVYWYQQSLDQGLQFLIQYYNGEERAKGNILERFSAQQFPDLHSELNLSSLELGDSALYFCASSAGGDSYNEQFFGPGTRLTVL.